This T cell receptor beta chain was retrieved from a study of cytomegalovirus exposure and HLA in healthy donors. Broader study findings: Rarity characterized most TCR sequences, yet some public TCRs appeared in many donors. CMV serostatus was the sole immune exposure information available.

The donors, nominally healthy at sampling, likely had unrecorded immune exposures. Use of 60 Vbeta and 13 Jbeta primers characterized the PCR. Assay: immunoSEQ multiplex PCR; the TCRdb copy retains only in-frame clones and omits some. The sample records some 150,000 clones, 87% being singletons. The CDR3 has 14 residues. CDR1 is MNHNS and CDR2 is SASEGT in the germline V gene. V shed 8 bases, J shed 5 bases, and the junction held 10 bases outside the gene matches. Remarks on this clone: The antigen is not known.

The specimen sequenced was PBMCs. The chain couples TRBV6-1 to TRBJ2-7, with 9 bases matching TRBD1. The source is a woman in her 30s in good health and CMV-seronegative. The CDR3 spells CASRDSGTGNEQYF. As DNA, the CDR3 is TGTGCCAGCCGAGATTCCGGGACAGGGAACGAGCAGTACTTC.